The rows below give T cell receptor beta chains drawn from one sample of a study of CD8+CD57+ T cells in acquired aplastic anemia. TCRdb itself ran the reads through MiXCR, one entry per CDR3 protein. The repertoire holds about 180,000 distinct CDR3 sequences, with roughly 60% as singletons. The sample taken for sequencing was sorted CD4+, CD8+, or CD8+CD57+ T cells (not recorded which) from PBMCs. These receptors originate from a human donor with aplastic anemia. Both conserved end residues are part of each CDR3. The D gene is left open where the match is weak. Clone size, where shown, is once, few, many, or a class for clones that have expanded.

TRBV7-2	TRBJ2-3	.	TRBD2	TGTGCCAGCTCCCCCCCCGGGAGCGGGGGGGGCACAGATACGCAGTATTTT	CASSPPGSGGGTDTQYF
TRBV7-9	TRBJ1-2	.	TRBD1	TGCGCCAGCAGTGATTCAAGGACAGGGATGTACACCTTC	CASSDSRTGMYTF
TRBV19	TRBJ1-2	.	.	TGTGCCAGTACGGAAGGGGGTGACGGCTACACCTTC	CASTEGGDGYTF
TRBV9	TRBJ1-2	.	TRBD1	TGTGCCAGCAGCGCACAGGGGCTCTATGGCTACACCTTC	CASSAQGLYGYTF
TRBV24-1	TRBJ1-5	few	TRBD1	TGTGCCACCAGTGACTCCGCTTCCGGGACAGGGAATCAGCCCCAGCATTTT	CATSDSASGTGNQPQHF
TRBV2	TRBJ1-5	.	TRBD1	TGTGCCAGCAGCGGGACAGGGGGACGCCAGCCCCAGCATTTT	CASSGTGGRQPQHF
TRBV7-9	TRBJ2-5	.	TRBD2	TGTGCCAGCAGCACGACTAGCGGGGGGGAAGAGACCCAGTACTTC	CASSTTSGGEETQYF
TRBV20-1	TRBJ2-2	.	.	TGCAGTGCTAGAGATGCCCCCCCAGGCGGGGAGCTGTTTTTT	CSARDAPPGGELFF
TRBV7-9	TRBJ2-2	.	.	TGTGCCAGCAACCCCGGGACCCGTTTCGTCCGGGAGCTGTTTTTT	CASNPGTRFVRELFF
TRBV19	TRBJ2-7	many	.	TGTGCCAGTAGCCCGGGTTTCTCCTACGAGCAGTACTTC	CASSPGFSYEQYF
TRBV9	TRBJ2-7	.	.	TGTGCCAGCAGCGTAGTCGGCAGGGGCTACGAGCAGTACTTC	CASSVVGRGYEQYF
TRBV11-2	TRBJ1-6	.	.	TGTGCCAGCAGACCTACCGGGACGAGCGTTAATTCACCCCTCCACTTT	CASRPTGTSVNSPLHF
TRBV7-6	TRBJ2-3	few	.	TGTGCCAGCAGCTTAGCGGGGTCAGATACGCAGTATTTT	CASSLAGSDTQYF
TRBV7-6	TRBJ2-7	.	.	TGTGCCAGCAGCAAAGTTGAGGCGGGCGAGCAGTACTTC	CASSKVEAGEQYF
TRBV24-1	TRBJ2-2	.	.	TGTGCCACCAGTGATTTCACAGACAGAGGGGAGCTGTTTTTT	CATSDFTDRGELFF
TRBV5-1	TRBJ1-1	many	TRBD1	TGCGCCAGCAGCTTGGCAGGGGGTGACACTGAAGCTTTCTTT	CASSLAGGDTEAFF
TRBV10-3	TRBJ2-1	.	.	TGTGCCAGCAGCCCCAGGGGCGTAGAGACCGTGTACAATGAGCAGTTCTTC	CASSPRGVETVYNEQFF
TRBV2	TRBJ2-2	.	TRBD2	TGTGCCAGCAGAGCGGGATACACCGGGGAGCTGTTTTTT	CASRAGYTGELFF
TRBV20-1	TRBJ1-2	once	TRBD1	TGCAGTGCTATTACAGGGGGTGATGGCTACACCTTC	CSAITGGDGYTF
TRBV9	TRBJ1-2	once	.	TGTGCCAGCAGCGTAGACGGGGGCGCGGTCTATGGCTACACCTTC	CASSVDGGAVYGYTF
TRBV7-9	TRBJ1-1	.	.	TGTGCCAGCAGCTTAGACGACACTGAAGCTTTCTTT	CASSLDDTEAFF
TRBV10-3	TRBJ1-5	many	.	TGTGCCATCAGTGAGGGGGGTCAACAGCCCCAGCATTTT	CAISEGGQQPQHF
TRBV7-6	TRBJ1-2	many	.	TGTGCCAGCAGCTTAGGAACGGGGGAGCGCAGTCTAGGTGGCTACACCTTC	CASSLGTGERSLGGYTF
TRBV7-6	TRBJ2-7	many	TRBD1	TGTGCCAGCAGCTTGCGGACAGGGGCCTCCTACGAGCAGTACTTC	CASSLRTGASYEQYF
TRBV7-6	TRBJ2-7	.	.	TGTGCCAGCAGCTTATACGGGGACTACGAGCAGTACTTC	CASSLYGDYEQYF
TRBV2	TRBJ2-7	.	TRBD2	TGTGCCAGCAAGTGGACTAGCGGGGACTACGAGCAGTACTTC	CASKWTSGDYEQYF
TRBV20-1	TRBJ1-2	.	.	TGCAGTGCTCCGACAGTCTATGGCTACACCTTC	CSAPTVYGYTF
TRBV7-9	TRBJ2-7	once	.	TGTGCCACCCAGCTAAGAAACGGCTACGAGCAGTACTTC	CATQLRNGYEQYF
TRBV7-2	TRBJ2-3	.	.	TGTGCCAGCAGCTTACAGGGTACTAGCACAGATACGCAGTATTTT	CASSLQGTSTDTQYF
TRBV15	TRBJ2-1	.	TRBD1	TGTGCCAGCAGCCCGGACAGGGTGGACAATGAGCAGTTCTTC	CASSPDRVDNEQFF
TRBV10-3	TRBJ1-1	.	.	TGTGCCATCAGTGACTCCGGAGGAGGGGTTGAAGCTTTCTTT	CAISDSGGGVEAFF
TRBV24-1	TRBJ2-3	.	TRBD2	TGTGCCACCAGTGACTGGGGACTAGCGGGCACAGATACGCAGTATTTT	CATSDWGLAGTDTQYF
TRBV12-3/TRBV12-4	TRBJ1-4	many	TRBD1	TGTGCCAGCCAGACAGGGCTTAATGAAAAACTGTTTTTT	CASQTGLNEKLFF
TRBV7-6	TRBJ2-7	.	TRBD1	TGTGCCAGCAGACCGACAGGGGTAGACGAGCAGTACTTC	CASRPTGVDEQYF
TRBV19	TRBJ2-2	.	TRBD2	TGTGCCACCATTACTAGCGGGAGTGGGGCCGGGGAGCTGTTTTTT	CATITSGSGAGELFF
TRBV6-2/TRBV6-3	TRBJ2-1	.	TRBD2	TGTGCCAGCAGGGACATAGCGGGGGGCTCCAATGAGCAGTTCTTC	CASRDIAGGSNEQFF
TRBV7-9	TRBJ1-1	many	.	TGTGCCAGCAGCTTAGCACGGGAAAACACTGAAGCTTTCTTT	CASSLARENTEAFF
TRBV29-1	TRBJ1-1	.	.	TGCAGCGGGCGGCCAGGGTTCACTGAAGCTTTCTTT	CSGRPGFTEAFF
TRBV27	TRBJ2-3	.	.	TGTGCCAGTGCAATGGGGAGAGATACGCAGTATTTT	CASAMGRDTQYF
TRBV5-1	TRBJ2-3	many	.	TGCGCCAGCAGCTTGACTGGGGCTGCGGGGAGCACAGATACGCAGTATTTT	CASSLTGAAGSTDTQYF
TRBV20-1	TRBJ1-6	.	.	TGCAGTGCTAGACGGTCCCAGCCTAATTCACCCCTCCACTTT	CSARRSQPNSPLHF
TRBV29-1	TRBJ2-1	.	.	TGCAGCGTCAGCCAGCGGAATGAGCAGTTCTTC	CSVSQRNEQFF
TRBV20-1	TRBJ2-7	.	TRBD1	TGCAGTGCTCAACGAATTACAGGGGGAACTACCTACGAGCAGTACTTC	CSAQRITGGTTYEQYF
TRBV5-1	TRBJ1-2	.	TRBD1	TGCGCCAGCAGCTTGGCCCGGGACAGACTAAACTATGGCTACACCTTC	CASSLARDRLNYGYTF
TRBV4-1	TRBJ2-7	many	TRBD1	TGCGCCAGCAGCCGCTCGGGACAGGCCTCCTACGAGCAGTACTTC	CASSRSGQASYEQYF
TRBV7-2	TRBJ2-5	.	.	TGTGCCACCACCCCCGGCGGGGGCCTCGAGACCCAGTACTTC	CATTPGGGLETQYF
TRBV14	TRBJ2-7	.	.	TGTGCCAGCAGCCCGAAGTTCCGGGAGTTAGGATACGAGCAGTACTTC	CASSPKFRELGYEQYF
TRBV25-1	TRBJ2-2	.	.	TGTGCCAGCAGTGAATTTGGGGGAGTTGCCGGGGAGCTGTTTTTT	CASSEFGGVAGELFF
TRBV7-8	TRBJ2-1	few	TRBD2	TGTGCCAGCAGCTTAGCCTGGACTAGCGTGGACGACAATGAGCAGTTCTTC	CASSLAWTSVDDNEQFF
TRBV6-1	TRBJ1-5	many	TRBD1	TGTGCCAGCAGCGATACCGGGACAGGGAGTCAGCCCCAGCATTTT	CASSDTGTGSQPQHF
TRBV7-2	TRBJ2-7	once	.	TGTGCCAGCAGTGCCACAGGGAGCTCCTACGAGCAGTACTTC	CASSATGSSYEQYF
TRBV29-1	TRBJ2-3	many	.	TGCAGCGCCTCTGACCCCCTCTATGACATCACAGATACGCAGTATTTT	CSASDPLYDITDTQYF